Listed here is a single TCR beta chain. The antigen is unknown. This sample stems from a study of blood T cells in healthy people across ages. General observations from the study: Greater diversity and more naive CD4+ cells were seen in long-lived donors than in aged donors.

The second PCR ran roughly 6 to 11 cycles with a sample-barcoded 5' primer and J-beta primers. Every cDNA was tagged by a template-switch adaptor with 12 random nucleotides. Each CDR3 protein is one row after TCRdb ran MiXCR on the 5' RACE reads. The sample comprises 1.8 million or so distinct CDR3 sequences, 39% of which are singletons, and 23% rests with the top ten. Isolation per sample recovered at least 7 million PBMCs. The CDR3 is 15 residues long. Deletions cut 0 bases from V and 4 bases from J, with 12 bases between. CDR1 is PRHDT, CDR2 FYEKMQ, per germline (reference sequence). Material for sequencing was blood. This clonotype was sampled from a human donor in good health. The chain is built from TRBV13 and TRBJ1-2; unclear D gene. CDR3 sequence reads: CASSLGGKAGYGYTF. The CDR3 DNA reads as TGTGCCAGCAGCTTAGGGGGGAAAGCCGGCTATGGCTACACCTTC.